These 27 T cell receptor beta chains were all obtained from the same sample, sequenced in a study of blood T cell repertoires in COVID-19. Method: immunoSEQ multiplex PCR; TCRdb's copy keeps in-frame clones and lacks some. The sample lists some 520,000 clones; 80% to 90% were seen once. Specimen: peripheral blood. The receptor source for this set is a man in his late teens or twenties with COVID-19, enrolled during active disease.

The chain has TRBV5-6 and TRBJ1-6; D call uncertain. The CDR3 totals 15 residues. V lost 2 bases and J 7 bases, leaving 13 bases between the germline ends. From germline, CDR1 is SGHDT and CDR2 YYEEEE. CDR3 DNA: TGTGCCAGCAGCTTCTTACAGAGAACCAATTCACCCCTCCACTTT. Protein product: CASSFLQRTNSPLHF.

The J gene is TRBJ2-1, the V gene TRBV6-5; 11 bases fit TRBD2. There are 16 residues in the CDR3. Germline values: CDR1 MNHEY, CDR2 SVGAGI. V was clipped by 2 bases and J by 6 bases; unmatched bases: 6. In DNA form, the CDR3 reads TGTGCCAGCAGTTACCTGGGACTAGCGGCGTTCAATGAGCAGTTCTTC. Translated: CASSYLGLAAFNEQFF.

The chain combines TRBV5-1 with TRBJ2-5, with TRBD1 as a possible D gene (6 bases). Trimming took 2 bases from V and 4 from J, leaving 12 bases between them. Germline CDR1 is SGHRS and CDR2 is YFSETQ. The CDR3 is made up of 14 amino acids. The CDR3 is CASSLTGPGETQYF. CDR3 in DNA: TGCGCCAGCAGCTTAACAGGGCCGGGAGAGACCCAGTACTTC.

The table lists this clone with a count of one. Just one base apart from a much larger clone, this may be a read error. In DNA form, the CDR3 reads TGTGCCAGCAGCGTCGGGACAGGGCTTGGCTACACCTTC. It specifies CASSVGTGLGYTF. V and J are TRBV6-5 and TRBJ1-2, with 9 positions matching TRBD1. The CDR3 has 13 amino acids. After removal of 6 bases from V and 7 bases from J, the junction contained 6 bases not matched to a gene. The germline V gene has CDR1 MNHEY and CDR2 SVGAGI.

The CDR3 coding sequence is TGTGCCAGCAGTTTATGGGGACAAGGACAGGGTAATCAGCCCCAGCATTTT. Protein sequence: CASSLWGQGQGNQPQHF. The V and J genes are TRBV28 and TRBJ1-5, with 8 bases identical to TRBD1. The junction had 8 bases not matched to a gene; V was cut back by 0 bases and J by 4 bases. Germline-derived CDR1 and CDR2 are MDHEN and SYDVKM. This CDR3 has 17 amino acids.

V and J are TRBV3-1 (or the pseudogene TRBV3-2) and TRBJ2-1, with D tentatively TRBD2 (6 bases). V lost 0 bases to trimming and J lost 9 bases, with 9 bases between them. The germline V gene has CDR1 LGHDT and CDR2 YNNKEL (reference sequence). The CDR3 is 13 residues long. The CDR3 bases are TGTGCCAGCAGCCAAGAAGGAGGGATTGAGCAGTTCTTC. As protein: CASSQEGGIEQFF.

The gene calls are TRBV20-1 and TRBJ2-7; the D is unclear. The CDR3 length is 11 residues. CDR1 is DFQATT and CDR2 is SNEGSKA in the germline V gene (reference sequence). The V gene lost 1 base and the J gene lost 4 bases, with 5 bases spanning the gap. The CDR3 loop reads CSARVNYEQYF. In nucleotides, the CDR3 is TGCAGTGCTAGAGTTAATTACGAGCAGTACTTC.

The chain links TRBV27 to TRBJ1-2; D is perhaps TRBD1 (6 bases). This CDR3 has 17 residues. Germline assignment: CDR1 MNHEY and CDR2 SMNVEV (reference sequence). Trimming stripped 2 bases from V and 0 bases from J, with 16 bases between. The CDR3 spells CASSLSGGAATNYGYTF. Here the CDR3 DNA reads TGTGCCAGCAGTTTAAGTGGGGGGGCGGCGACTAACTATGGCTACACCTTC.

This rearrangement joins TRBV19 to TRBJ1-3; 7 nucleotides line up with TRBD1. This CDR3 spans 14 amino acids. V trimming: 5 bases; J trimming: 2 bases; junction bases outside the gene matches: 3. CDR1 LNHDA and CDR2 SQIVND come from the germline V gene (reference sequence). The chain's CDR3 is CASSPQGAGNTIYF. CDR3 DNA sequence: TGTGCCAGTAGTCCCCAGGGGGCTGGAAACACCATATATTTT.

This rearrangement joins TRBV3-1 (or the pseudogene TRBV3-2) to TRBJ1-2; TRBD1 matches 10 bases. Trimming at V came to 0 bases and at J to 4 bases, leaving 17 bases not matched to a gene. Germline-derived CDR1 and CDR2 are LGHDT and YNNKEL (reference sequence). The CDR3 runs to 20 residues. The CDR3 sequence is CASSQEIGTGAAISSYGYTF. The DNA of the CDR3 is TGTGCCAGCAGCCAAGAAATCGGGACAGGGGCCGCGATATCCAGCTATGGCTACACCTTC.

About this clone itself: The identical CDR3 is also encoded by other nucleotide sequences in the sample. The CDR3 protein is CASSPGGETQYF. The DNA for the CDR3 is TGTGCCAGCTCACCGGGGGGAGAGACCCAGTACTTC. This rearrangement joins TRBV18 to TRBJ2-5; weak D call: TRBD2 (6 bases). V was cut by 3 bases and J by 4 bases, with 6 bases left in between. This CDR3 spans 12 amino acids. CDR1 and CDR2 (germline): KGHSH, LQKENI.

The genes are TRBV11-3 and TRBJ1-1; TRBD1 is a possible D gene (6 bases). This CDR3 has 14 residues. V dropped 1 base and J dropped 3 bases, with 9 bases sitting between them. Germline CDR1 SGHNT, CDR2 YENEEA. In DNA form, the CDR3 reads TGTGCCAGCAGCTTAGGGACAGACCACACTGAAGCTTTCTTT. Its protein is CASSLGTDHTEAFF.

The chain carries TRBV2 and TRBJ2-7, with 9 positions matching TRBD1. CDR1 and CDR2 from the germline V gene are SNHLY and FYNNEI. CDR3 length: 13 residues. The ends lost 6 bases at V and 3 bases at J; junction bases unmatched: 3. CDR3 DNA: TGTGCCAGCAGCCGGGACAGGGACTACGAGCAGTACTTC. Translating gives CASSRDRDYEQYF.

This sequence joins TRBV5-5 and TRBJ2-1; 7 nucleotides match TRBD1. J was trimmed by 2 bases and V by 1 base; bases with no gene match: 9. Per germline, CDR1 SGHKS and CDR2 YYEKEE (reference sequence). The CDR3 runs 17 residues. The CDR3 reads CASSLRTRDSAYNEQFF. The CDR3 nucleotides read TGTGCCAGCAGCTTGCGCACCAGGGACAGCGCCTACAATGAGCAGTTCTTC.

The chain recombines TRBV7-2 with TRBJ1-1; TRBD1 matches 7 bases. Trimming took 5 bases from V and 1 from J; bases not matched to a gene: 4. Germline V gene sequence: CDR1 SGHTA, CDR2 FQGNSA. The CDR3 loop spans 14 amino acids. The CDR3 DNA sequence: TGTGCCAGCAGCAAGGGACAGCAGAACACTGAAGCTTTCTTT. Translated: CASSKGQQNTEAFF.

V is TRBV19 and J is TRBJ1-2; 7 nucleotides line up with TRBD1. V trimming: 8 bases; J trimming: 4 bases; junction bases outside the gene matches: 1. CDR1 and CDR2 (germline): LNHDA, SQIVND (reference sequence). The CDR3 spans 11 residues. The CDR3 spells CASGQAYGYTF. The CDR3 coding sequence is TGTGCCAGTGGACAGGCCTATGGCTACACCTTC.

V gene TRBV28 combines with J gene TRBJ1-2; D is ambiguous. The CDR3 spans 14 residues. Germline assignment: CDR1 MDHEN and CDR2 SYDVKM. The germline V and J ends were trimmed by 5 bases and 2 bases, with 12 bases remaining between them. The chain's CDR3 is CASSLPRLNYGYTF. CDR3 nucleotides: TGTGCCAGCAGTCTGCCGAGGCTCAACTATGGCTACACCTTC.

The rearrangement links TRBV6-5 to TRBJ2-5; 8 bases fit TRBD2. CDR3 size: 14 residues. With 6 bases clipped from V and 2 bases from J, the junction kept 5 bases outside the gene matches. Germline V gives CDR1 MNHEY, CDR2 SVGAGI. The CDR3 here is CASSAGTRQETQYF. The CDR3 DNA sequence: TGTGCCAGCAGCGCCGGGACTAGGCAAGAGACCCAGTACTTC.

This rearrangement joins TRBV27 to TRBJ2-1; tentative D call: TRBD1 (5 bases). Trimming shortened V by 6 bases and J by 7 bases, and 16 bases separated the two germline ends. Germline V gene sequence: CDR1 MNHEY, CDR2 SMNVEV (reference sequence). This CDR3 has 14 residues. In DNA form, the CDR3 reads TGTGCCAGCAGAGGCGGAGACTCAGGGAATGAGCAGTTCTTC. This codes for CASRGGDSGNEQFF.

The CDR3 sequence: CAIGDRAGNSPLHF. The CDR3 nucleotides read TGTGCCATAGGAGACAGGGCAGGGAATTCACCCCTCCACTTT. The V gene is TRBV2, the J gene TRBJ1-6; 7 nucleotides line up with TRBD1. The CDR3 contains 14 residues. Germline CDR1 reads SNHLY; CDR2 reads FYNNEI. Losses at the gene ends were 10 bases for V and 7 bases for J; bases not matched to a gene: 10.

V and J are TRBV5-1 and TRBJ1-3; D unclear. Trimming removed 3 bases at V and 3 bases at J, with 7 bases between. Germline V gene sequence: CDR1 SGHRS, CDR2 YFSETQ. This CDR3 is built from 13 residues. The CDR3 region is CASSSTGGNTIYF. CDR3 DNA: TGCGCCAGCAGCTCAACCGGTGGAAACACCATATATTTT.

The J gene is TRBJ2-3, the V gene TRBV5-1, with a weak D call TRBD2 (6 bases). This CDR3 spans 15 amino acids. The germline V and J ends were trimmed by 0 bases and 0 bases, with 8 bases remaining between them. Germline V gives CDR1 SGHRS, CDR2 YFSETQ. The CDR3 here is CASSLVGLSTDTQYF. The CDR3 DNA reads TGCGCCAGCAGCTTGGTGGGACTTAGCACAGATACGCAGTATTTT.

The rearrangement links TRBV29-1 to TRBJ2-1; 11 bases fit TRBD1. CDR1 is SQVTM, CDR2 ANQGSEA, per germline. After removal of 7 bases from V and 8 bases from J, the junction contained 13 bases not matched to a gene. The CDR3 is 15 residues long. The CDR3 loop reads CSAPSRDRGLDEQFF. The DNA of the CDR3 is TGCAGCGCACCTTCCCGGGACAGGGGGTTAGATGAGCAGTTCTTC.

This rearrangement joins TRBV10-1 to TRBJ1-1; a possible D gene is TRBD1 (6 bases). CDR1 WNHNN and CDR2 SYGVQD come from the germline V gene (reference sequence). Deletions cut 6 bases from V and 7 bases from J, with 12 bases between. CDR3 length equals 12 residues. The CDR3 here is CASRPARGEAFF. The CDR3 DNA reads TGCGCCAGCAGGCCCGCCAGGGGTGAAGCTTTCTTT.

The chain employs TRBV19 and TRBJ2-3; D gene unclear. Germline CDR1 and CDR2: LNHDA and SQIVND (reference sequence). CDR3 size: 15 residues. V lost 10 bases, J lost 2 bases, and 19 bases lay in between. The CDR3, as DNA: TGTGCCACCCGACGGCTAGGAGATACCACAGATACGCAGTATTTT. Its protein product is CATRRLGDTTDTQYF.

This clone was counted a single time. V and J are TRBV7-9 and TRBJ2-2; D is uncertain. CDR1 and CDR2 from the germline V gene are SEHNR and FQNEAQ (reference sequence). This CDR3 spans 15 amino acids. V lost 3 bases, J lost 0 bases, and 8 bases lay in between. The CDR3 coding sequence is TGTGCCAGCAGCTTGGCAGATCCGAACACCGGGGAGCTGTTTTTT. This sequence encodes CASSLADPNTGELFF.

This sequence joins TRBV15 and TRBJ2-7; TRBD2 agrees at 9 bases. The CDR3 covers 14 residues. V lost 2 bases and J lost 6; bases outside the gene matches: 5. Germline V gives CDR1 LNHNV, CDR2 YYDKDF (reference sequence). CDR3 bases: TGTGCCACCAGCAGAAATAGCGGGAGAGGCGAGCAGTACTTC. Its protein is CATSRNSGRGEQYF.